These T cell receptor beta chains were read from a single sample in a study of blood T cells in healthy people across ages. TCRdb reprocessed the 5' RACE reads via MiXCR and lists one record per CDR3 protein. The repertoire holds approximately 700,000 distinct CDR3 sequences, with 32% as singletons. Sequenced sample: blood. These receptors were obtained from a woman of 80 years or more in good health. CDR3s include the opening cysteine and the closing phenylalanine or tryptophan. The D gene is left open where the match is weak. Only part of the rows carry a size: once, few, many, or a class if the clone is expanded.

CASSLTLAGGETQYF	TGTGCCAGCAGCTTAACCCTAGCGGGGGGAGAGACCCAGTACTTC	15	TRBD2	TRBJ2-5	TRBV7-3	NA
CATSRDTVNQPQHF	TGTGCCACCAGCAGAGATACAGTCAATCAGCCCCAGCATTTT	14	NA	TRBJ1-5	TRBV15	many
CASSLAVGGADTGELFF	TGCGCCAGCAGCTTGGCCGTTGGGGGCGCAGACACCGGGGAGCTGTTTTTT	17	NA	TRBJ2-2	TRBV5-1	many
CAISESDRGLSNQPQHF	TGTGCCATCAGTGAATCCGACAGGGGGCTTAGCAATCAGCCCCAGCATTTT	17	TRBD1	TRBJ1-5	TRBV10-3	NA
CASTGVSREQYF	TGTGCCAGCACGGGGGTTTCCCGCGAGCAGTACTTC	12	NA	TRBJ2-7	TRBV6-2/TRBV6-3	many
CASSGQGVNQPQHF	TGTGCCAGCAGCGGACAGGGAGTAAATCAGCCCCAGCATTTT	14	TRBD1	TRBJ1-5	TRBV6-1	few
CSARDGRPGVYGYTF	TGCAGTGCTAGAGATGGAAGACCAGGGGTCTATGGCTACACCTTC	15	NA	TRBJ1-2	TRBV20-1	many
CASRKRQPAYEQYF	TGTGCCAGCAGGAAACGACAGCCTGCCTACGAGCAGTACTTC	14	NA	TRBJ2-7	TRBV27	NA
CASSSPPGGLYEQYF	TGTGCCAGCAGTTCTCCCCCCGGCGGACTCTACGAGCAGTACTTC	15	NA	TRBJ2-7	TRBV27	many
CASSKTSGGLETQYF	TGTGCCAGCAGCAAGACTAGCGGGGGTCTAGAGACCCAGTACTTC	15	TRBD2	TRBJ2-5	TRBV7-9	once
CASSEGWLAGTETQYF	TGTGCCAGCAGTGAAGGTTGGCTAGCGGGGACGGAGACCCAGTACTTC	16	TRBD2	TRBJ2-5	TRBV2	many
CVCRRLREQFF	TGTGTCTGCCGGAGGCTTCGGGAGCAGTTCTTC	11	NA	TRBJ2-1	TRBV6-1	many
CASSLWTGSAKNIQYF	TGCGCCAGCAGCCTATGGACAGGGTCAGCCAAAAACATTCAGTACTTC	16	TRBD1	TRBJ2-4	TRBV5-1	NA
CSVRWAGTGELFF	TGCAGCGTTCGGTGGGCTGGCACCGGGGAGCTGTTTTTT	13	NA	TRBJ2-2	TRBV29-1	NA
CASRPGRRSSYEQYF	TGTGCCAGCAGGCCAGGACGCAGGAGCTCCTACGAGCAGTACTTC	15	NA	TRBJ2-7	TRBV6-5	NA
CASSYDWGGGRPFF	TGTGCCAGCAGTTACGACTGGGGTGGAGGTCGACCTTTCTTT	14	NA	TRBJ1-1	TRBV6-2/TRBV6-3	few
CASSVDFTDTQYF	TGTGCCAGCAGTGTCGACTTCACAGATACGCAGTATTTT	13	NA	TRBJ2-3	TRBV2	many
CASSVSLTSKSQGYEQYF	TGTGCCAGCTCCGTGAGTCTCACCAGCAAATCTCAAGGCTACGAGCAGTACTTC	18	NA	TRBJ2-7	TRBV18	few